Listed below are T cell receptor beta chains from one sample, sequenced in a study of cytomegalovirus exposure and HLA in healthy donors. Some clones are missing from TCRdb's copy, which holds only in-frame ones; the method was immunoSEQ multiplex PCR. The repertoire includes 85,000 to 130,000 clones, 70% to 85% of them detected once, and 1.2% sits in the top ten. Sample: PBMCs. The origin of the receptors is a woman younger than 30 in good health and CMV-seronegative. Both conserved end residues are part of each CDR3. The D gene is left open where the match is weak. For some rows the clone size is stated as once, few or many, or as a class when expanded; others skip it.

j_call,d_call,v_call,clone_size,cdr3_nt,cdr3_aa
TRBJ1-1,NA,TRBV28,NA,TGTGCCAGCAGTTTTGACAGGTTGAACACTGAAGCTTTCTTT,CASSFDRLNTEAFF
TRBJ2-7,NA,TRBV28,NA,TGTGCCAGCAGTTTACAGGGATACGAGCAGTACTTC,CASSLQGYEQYF
TRBJ2-7,TRBD1,TRBV28,NA,TGTGCCAGCAGGACCGGGACAGGGTCCTACTACGAGCAGTACTTC,CASRTGTGSYYEQYF
TRBJ2-3,TRBD2,TRBV7-3,once,TGTGCCAGCAGCTTAGAGGCTAGCGGGGCAACAGATACGCAGTATTTT,CASSLEASGATDTQYF
TRBJ2-2,NA,TRBV7-3,NA,TGTGCCAGCAGCTTAACTACCGGGACCGGGGAGCTGTTTTTT,CASSLTTGTGELFF
TRBJ2-1,TRBD2,TRBV4-1,NA,TGCGCCAGCAGCCAATATTACTCCGGGACTAGGGACAATGAGCAGTTCTTC,CASSQYYSGTRDNEQFF
TRBJ2-1,NA,TRBV5-1,NA,TGCGCCAGCAGGCTGGTAGGGGACAATGAGCAGTTCTTC,CASRLVGDNEQFF
TRBJ1-5,NA,TRBV2,NA,TGTGCCAGCAGTGAAAGGGACACCGGCTGGCAGCCCCAGCATTTT,CASSERDTGWQPQHF
TRBJ2-7,TRBD2,TRBV6-1,NA,TGTGCCAGCAGTGAAGAACTAGCGGGGCCCTACGAGCAGTACTTC,CASSEELAGPYEQYF
TRBJ1-3,NA,TRBV2,few,TGTGCCAGCAGTGGACAAACTGGAAACACCATATATTTT,CASSGQTGNTIYF
TRBJ2-3,TRBD2,TRBV4-3,NA,TGCGCCAGCAGCCAAGATCAGCCTAGCGGGATTACGGGGGTCACAGATACGCAGTATTTT,CASSQDQPSGITGVTDTQYF
TRBJ2-3,TRBD2,TRBV11-2,NA,TGTGCCAGCAGCCGCGGGGGAATCAGGACAGATACGCAGTATTTT,CASSRGGIRTDTQYF
TRBJ2-3,TRBD2,TRBV6-1,NA,TGTGCCAACAATGGACCGGGACTAGAATTTAATACGCAGTATTTT,CANNGPGLEFNTQYF
TRBJ2-1,TRBD2,TRBV7-3,NA,TGTGCCAGCAGCCCGGACGAGCGGGGCCCCCCCTACAATGAGCAGTTCTTC,CASSPDERGPPYNEQFF
TRBJ2-1,TRBD1,TRBV19,NA,TGTGCCAGTAGCGGGACAGTGGGGTCCGGTGAGCAGTTCTTC,CASSGTVGSGEQFF
TRBJ1-5,TRBD1,TRBV27,NA,TGTGCCAGCAGTTTAGCCGGGACAGGGCGTCAGCCCCAGCATTTT,CASSLAGTGRQPQHF
TRBJ2-3,NA,TRBV11-2,NA,TGTGCCAGCAGCTTTTGGCGCGGAGATACGCAGTATTTT,CASSFWRGDTQYF
TRBJ2-1,TRBD1,TRBV30,NA,TGTGCCTGGAGACGACAGGGGGTCAATGAGCAGTTCTTC,CAWRRQGVNEQFF
TRBJ2-3,TRBD2,TRBV5-5,NA,TGTGCCAGCAGCCAAGATGGGCTAGCGGAGCAGTATTTT,CASSQDGLAEQYF
TRBJ2-7,TRBD1,TRBV28,NA,TGTGCCAGCAGTTTAACATCCGGGACAGGGGGCAGCTACGAGCAGTACTTC,CASSLTSGTGGSYEQYF